The T cell receptor beta chain described here comes from a study of T cells in Graves' hyperthyroidism and ophthalmopathy. CDR3 length: 13 residues. The ends were cut back, 7 bases at V and 8 bases at J, with 17 bases in the middle. CDR1 MNHNS and CDR2 SASEGT come from the germline V gene. The source material, RNA transcripts, was used to amplify TCR beta CDR3 regions. Primed by the HTBI set, a first-round RT-PCR was run on the TCR CDR3. MiXCR was run by TCRdb on the multiplex PCR reads, yielding one entry per CDR3 protein. The data contain around 620,000 distinct CDR3 sequences, about 16% of them singletons. This clonotype was seen more than once but under ten times. The study excluded patients with uncontrolled infection, other autoimmune disease, pregnancy or lactation.

The sequenced sample was blood. This TCR came from a woman aged 25 to 39 with Graves' hyperthyroidism. The chain carries TRBV6-1 and TRBJ1-2; D may be TRBD1 (5 bases). The CDR3 bases are TGTGCCAGCACCCCGGGGCCAATTAACGGCTACACCTTC. Its translation: CASTPGPINGYTF.